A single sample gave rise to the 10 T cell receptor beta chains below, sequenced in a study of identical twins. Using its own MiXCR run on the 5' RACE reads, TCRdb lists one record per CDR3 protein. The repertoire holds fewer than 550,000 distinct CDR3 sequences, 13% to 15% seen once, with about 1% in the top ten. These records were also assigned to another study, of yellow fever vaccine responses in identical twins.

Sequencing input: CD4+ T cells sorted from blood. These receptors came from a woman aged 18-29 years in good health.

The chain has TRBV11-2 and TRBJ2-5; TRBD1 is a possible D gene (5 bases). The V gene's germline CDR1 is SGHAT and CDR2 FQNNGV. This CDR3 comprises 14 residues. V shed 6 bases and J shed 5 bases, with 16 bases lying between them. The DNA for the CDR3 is TGTGCCAGCAGTTACACCAGGGTCGGGGAGACCCAGTACTTC. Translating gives CASSYTRVGETQYF.

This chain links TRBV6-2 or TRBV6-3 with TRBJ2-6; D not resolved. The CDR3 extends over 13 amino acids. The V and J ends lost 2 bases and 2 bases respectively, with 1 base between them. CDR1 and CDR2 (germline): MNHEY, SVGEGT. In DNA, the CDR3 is TGTGCCAGCAGTTACCCTGGGGCCAACGTCCTGACTTTC. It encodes CASSYPGANVLTF.

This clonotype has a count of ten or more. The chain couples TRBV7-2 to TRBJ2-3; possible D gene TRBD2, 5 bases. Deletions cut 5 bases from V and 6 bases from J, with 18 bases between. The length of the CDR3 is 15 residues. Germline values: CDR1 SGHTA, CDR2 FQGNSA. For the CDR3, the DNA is TGTGCCAGCAGCCGCCTCCCGACGGGGTGGGATACGCAGTATTTT. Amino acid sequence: CASSRLPTGWDTQYF.

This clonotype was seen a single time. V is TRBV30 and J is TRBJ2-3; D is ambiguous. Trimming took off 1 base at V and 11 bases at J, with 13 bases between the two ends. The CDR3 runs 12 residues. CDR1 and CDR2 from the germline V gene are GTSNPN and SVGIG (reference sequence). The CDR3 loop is CAWSGSGVLQYF. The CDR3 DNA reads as TGTGCCTGGAGTGGCTCAGGAGTTTTGCAGTATTTT.

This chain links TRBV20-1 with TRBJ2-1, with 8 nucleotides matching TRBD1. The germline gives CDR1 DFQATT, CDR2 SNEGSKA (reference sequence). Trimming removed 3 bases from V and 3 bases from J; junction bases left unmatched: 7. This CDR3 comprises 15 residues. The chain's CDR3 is CSARRQGIIYNEQFF. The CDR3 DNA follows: TGCAGTGCTAGGAGACAGGGGATAATCTACAATGAGCAGTTCTTC.

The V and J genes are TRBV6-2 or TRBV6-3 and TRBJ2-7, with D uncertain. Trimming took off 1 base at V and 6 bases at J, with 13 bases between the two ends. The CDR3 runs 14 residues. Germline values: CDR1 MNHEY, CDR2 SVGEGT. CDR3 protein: CASSYYGRMGEQYF. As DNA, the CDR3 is TGTGCCAGCAGTTACTACGGTAGGATGGGCGAGCAGTACTTC.

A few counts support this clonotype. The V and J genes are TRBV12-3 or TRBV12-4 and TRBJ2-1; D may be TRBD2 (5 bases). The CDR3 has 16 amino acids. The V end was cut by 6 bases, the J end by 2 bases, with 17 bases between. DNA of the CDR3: TGTGCCAGCAGCCCCAGCACGGGGATTCCCTACAATGAGCAGTTCTTC. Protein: CASSPSTGIPYNEQFF.

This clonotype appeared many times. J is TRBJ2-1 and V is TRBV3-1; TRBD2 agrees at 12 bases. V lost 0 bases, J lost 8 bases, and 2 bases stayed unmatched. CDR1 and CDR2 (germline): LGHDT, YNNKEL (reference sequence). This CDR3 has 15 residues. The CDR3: CASSQELAGGHEQFF. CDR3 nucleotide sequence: TGTGCCAGCAGCCAAGAGCTAGCGGGAGGGCATGAGCAGTTCTTC.

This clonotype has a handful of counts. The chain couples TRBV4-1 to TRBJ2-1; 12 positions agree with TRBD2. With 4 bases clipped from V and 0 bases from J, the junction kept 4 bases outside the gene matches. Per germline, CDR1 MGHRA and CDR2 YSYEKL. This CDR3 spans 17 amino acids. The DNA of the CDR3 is TGCGCCAGCAGCCGCCTAGCGGGGGGGAGCTCCTACAATGAGCAGTTCTTC. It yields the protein CASSRLAGGSSYNEQFF.

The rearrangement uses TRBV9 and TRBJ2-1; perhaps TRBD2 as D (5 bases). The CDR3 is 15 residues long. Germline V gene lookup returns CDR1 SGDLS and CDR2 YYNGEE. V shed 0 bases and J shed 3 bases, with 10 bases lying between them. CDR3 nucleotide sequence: TGTGCCAGCAGCGTAGTTCCTAGCAACTACAATGAGCAGTTCTTC. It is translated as CASSVVPSNYNEQFF.